This T cell receptor beta chain is from a study of graft-versus-host responses after intestinal transplantation. Whole-study context: Multivisceral, liver-intestinal, or isolated intestinal transplants were received by the recipients. Anti-thymocyte globulin induction was given to all recipients, followed by tacrolimus and steroids for 2 to 3 years.

Per the germline V gene, CDR1 is MNHEY and CDR2 is SVGAGI. The CDR3 contains 13 residues. V was shortened by 5 bases and J by 8 bases, with 15 bases between the two germline ends. Using immunoSEQ multiplex PCR, the repertoire was profiled, and TCRdb retains in-frame clones only, with some absent. The sample holds about 97,000 clones, 90% seen once. General observations from the study: Within allografts, high graft-versus-host to host-versus-graft clonal ratios were seen among patients with graft-donor T cell macrochimerism.

Remarks on this clone: Its antigen remains unidentified.

The genes are TRBV6-5 and TRBJ1-1; D is undetermined. The sequenced sample was PBMCs, obtained about 460 days after intestinal transplant. This TCR derives from a human patient who received an intestinal transplant, so some T cells may come from the graft donor. This CDR3 reads CASSPSEGLEAFF. The CDR3 bases are TGTGCCAGCAGTCCGTCGGAGGGCTTAGAAGCTTTCTTT.